Following are 7 T cell receptor beta chains from one sample sequenced in a study of Graves' ophthalmopathy and Graves' hyperthyroidism. Amplified TCR beta CDR3 regions were obtained using RNA transcripts as template. Second-round multiplex PCR came after first-round RT-PCR with HTBI primers. In TCRdb, the multiplex PCR reads were re-called with MiXCR into one record per CDR3 protein. Of about 1.2 million distinct CDR3 sequences listed, 36% are singletons. The sequencing input was peripheral blood or thyroid tissue (not recorded which). The origin of the receptors is an adult man with Graves' hyperthyroidism.

The rearrangement joins TRBV10-3 to TRBJ2-7, with D possibly being TRBD1 (5 bases). The CDR3 runs to 14 residues. V dropped 6 bases and J dropped 3 bases, with 15 bases sitting between them. In germline, CDR1 is ENHRY, CDR2 SYGVKD. The CDR3 nucleotides read TGTGCCATCAGCAAACTACAGGACCACTACGAGCAGTACTTC. Amino acids: CAISKLQDHYEQYF.

This clonotype was seen a handful of times. CDR3 DNA: TGCGCCAGCAGCTTAGAAGACAGGGCTGGGGCCAACGTCCTGACTTTC. It yields the protein CASSLEDRAGANVLTF. The genes are TRBV5-1 and TRBJ2-6; 7 bases match TRBD1. The germline V gene encodes CDR1 SGHRS and CDR2 YFSETQ. The CDR3 totals 16 residues. Trimming removed 2 bases from V and 2 bases from J; junction bases left unmatched: 4.

The chain combines TRBV5-1 with TRBJ1-4, with unresolved D. The length of the CDR3 is 14 residues. The V end lost 0 bases, the J end lost 6 bases, and 9 bases lay between the germline ends. Looked up from germline, CDR1 is SGHRS and CDR2 is YFSETQ. CDR3 DNA sequence: TGCGCCAGCAGCTTGGATACGGGTGATGAAAAACTGTTTTTT. It yields the protein CASSLDTGDEKLFF.

The rearrangement joins TRBV7-4 to TRBJ1-2, with 12 bases lining up with TRBD1. V was clipped by 5 bases and J by 8 bases; unmatched bases: 12. CDR1 is SGHVT and CDR2 is SQSDAQ in the germline V gene. This CDR3 spans 16 amino acids. The CDR3 reads CASSNHPGQGAGGYTF. The CDR3 nucleotides read TGTGCCAGCAGCAACCATCCGGGACAGGGGGCCGGGGGCTACACCTTC.

The sample holds a few counts of this clonotype. The genes are TRBV6-5 and TRBJ2-2; no reliable D call. This CDR3 spans 16 amino acids. In germline, CDR1 is MNHEY, CDR2 SVGAGI. V lost 1 base, J lost 3 bases, and 12 bases lay in between. Here the CDR3 DNA reads TGTGCCAGCAGTTACTATATCAGGATGGACACCGGGGAGCTGTTTTTT. Translated: CASSYYIRMDTGELFF.

This clonotype was seen at least ten times. The V call is TRBV11-2, the J call TRBJ1-5, with no clear D. Trimming stripped 5 bases from V and 3 bases from J, with 14 bases between. Germline V lookup: CDR1 SGHAT, CDR2 FQNNGV. The CDR3 covers 15 residues. The CDR3 coding sequence is TGTGCCAGCAGCCTCGGGAGGGCTGTCAATCAGCCCCAGCATTTT. This encodes CASSLGRAVNQPQHF. Full variable domain (remainder filled in from reference TRBV11-2 and TRBJ1-5): EAGVAQSPRYKIIEKRQSVAFWCNPISGHATLYWYQQILGQGPKLLIQFQNNGVVDDSQLPKDRFSAERLKGVDSTLKIQPAKLEDSAVYLCASSLGRAVNQPQHFGDGTRLSIL.

The chain has TRBV7-9 and TRBJ1-1; possible D gene TRBD1, 6 bases. Trimming pared 4 bases from V and 3 bases from J, leaving 15 bases between. Per germline, CDR1 SEHNR and CDR2 FQNEAQ (reference sequence). This CDR3 is 15 amino acids long. The CDR3 here is CASSSDREGDTEAFF. CDR3 in DNA: TGTGCCAGCAGCTCGGACAGAGAGGGTGACACTGAAGCTTTCTTT.